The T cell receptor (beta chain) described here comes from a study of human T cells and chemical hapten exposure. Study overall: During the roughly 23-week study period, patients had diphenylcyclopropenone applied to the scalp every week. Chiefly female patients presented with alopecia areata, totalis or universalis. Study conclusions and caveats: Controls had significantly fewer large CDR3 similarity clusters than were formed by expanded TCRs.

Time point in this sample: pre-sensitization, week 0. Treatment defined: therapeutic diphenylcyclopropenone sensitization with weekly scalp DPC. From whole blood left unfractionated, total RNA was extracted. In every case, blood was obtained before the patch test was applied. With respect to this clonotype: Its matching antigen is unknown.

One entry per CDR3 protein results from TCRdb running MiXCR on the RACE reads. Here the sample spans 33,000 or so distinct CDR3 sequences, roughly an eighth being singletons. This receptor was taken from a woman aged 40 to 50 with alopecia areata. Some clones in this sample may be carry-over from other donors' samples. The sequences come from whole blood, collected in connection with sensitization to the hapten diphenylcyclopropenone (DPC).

CDR3 bases: TGTGCCAGCAGCGCACGAGAGGGGGGGCGGACTGAAGCTTTCTTT. Amino acids: CASSAREGGRTEAFF. This sequence joins TRBV9 and TRBJ1-1, with D maybe TRBD1 (6 bases). V was pared by 3 bases and J by 5 bases, with 17 bases between. The CDR3 is 15 amino acids. CDR1 is SGDLS, CDR2 YYNGEE, per germline.